Presented here are 8 T cell receptor beta chains from one specimen sequenced in a study of cytomegalovirus exposure and HLA in healthy donors. 60 Vbeta and 13 Jbeta primers were used in PCR. Assay used: immunoSEQ multiplex PCR; TCRdb lists only in-frame clones, some missing. The sample holds about 140,000 clones, 79% seen once. Sequences were obtained from PBMCs. These receptors were obtained from a man between 40 and 49 years old in good health and CMV-seropositive.

This chain links TRBV19 with TRBJ1-5; D remains ambiguous. The length of the CDR3 is 13 residues. Germline-derived CDR1 and CDR2 are LNHDA and SQIVND (reference sequence). Trimming took off 6 bases at V and 6 bases at J, with 12 bases between the two ends. CDR3 in DNA: TGTGCCAGTAGGGATCTTCGGGGTCAGCCCCAGCATTTT. Encoded protein: CASRDLRGQPQHF.

Here the CDR3 reads CASSLIPTGGDTQYF. The CDR3 bases are TGCGCCAGCAGCTTGATTCCTACAGGTGGAGATACGCAGTATTTT. The rearrangement links TRBV5-1 to TRBJ2-3; maybe TRBD1 (5 bases). Germline assignment: CDR1 SGHRS and CDR2 YFSETQ. Trimming shortened V by 1 base and J by 5 bases, and 14 bases separated the two germline ends. There are 15 residues in the CDR3.

The chain couples TRBV7-6 to TRBJ2-6; D unresolved. Deletions cut 2 bases from V and 0 bases from J, with 11 bases between. Germline V gene lookup returns CDR1 SGHVS and CDR2 FNYEAQ. The CDR3 contains 17 residues. DNA of the CDR3: TGTGCCAGCAGCTTAAGCCCCCGTAACTCTGGGGCCAACGTCCTGACTTTC. It translates to CASSLSPRNSGANVLTF.

The V call is TRBV5-1, the J call TRBJ1-2; tentative D call: TRBD1 (6 bases). Trimming took 2 bases from V and 5 from J, leaving 13 bases between them. Germline-derived CDR1 and CDR2 are SGHRS and YFSETQ. The CDR3 runs to 14 residues. The CDR3 spells CASSFGQRMYGYTF. In nucleotides, the CDR3 is TGCGCCAGCAGCTTTGGACAGAGGATGTATGGCTACACCTTC.

This clone was picked up one time. This rearrangement joins TRBV6-5 to TRBJ2-3; a possible D gene is TRBD2 (6 bases). CDR1 is MNHEY and CDR2 is SVGAGI in the germline V gene. V was clipped by 7 bases and J by 4 bases, with 18 bases between them. CDR3 length: 15 amino acids. DNA of the CDR3: TGTGCCAGCACTCCCCCGTCGGGAGTCGCAGATACGCAGTATTTT. Its translation: CASTPPSGVADTQYF.

There are a few counts of this clone. The chain combines TRBV10-2 with TRBJ2-3, with TRBD2 matching 12 bases. V shed 0 bases and J 8 bases; nucleotides not matched to a gene: 9. The length of the CDR3 is 17 residues. The germline V gene has CDR1 WSHSY and CDR2 SAAADI. The CDR3 bases are TGCGCCAGCAGTGAGTCGTACTCTAGCGGGAGGGCTTCTACGCAGTATTTT. It translates to CASSESYSSGRASTQYF.

A single count supports this clone. V is TRBV18 and J is TRBJ2-1; TRBD1 aligns across 7 bases. Unmatched junction bases numbered 11, after V lost 3 bases and J lost 12 bases. The CDR3 runs 14 residues. CDR1 and CDR2 (germline): KGHSH, LQKENI. CDR3 loop: CASSPLDRESGQFF. In DNA form, the CDR3 reads TGTGCCAGCTCACCCTTAGACAGGGAAAGTGGGCAGTTCTTC.

This clone occurred a few times. Here the CDR3 reads CAWTGTSGLEQYF. The CDR3 DNA follows: TGTGCCTGGACTGGGACTAGCGGCCTTGAGCAGTACTTC. This sequence joins TRBV30 and TRBJ2-7; 11 positions agree with TRBD2. Germline V gives CDR1 GTSNPN, CDR2 SVGIG (reference sequence). V lost 4 bases, J lost 7 bases, and 6 bases stayed unmatched. This CDR3 spans 13 amino acids.